The T cell receptor beta chain under discussion was sequenced for a study of CD8 T cells in ankylosing spondylitis. Findings and caveats of the study: Some motif variants were previously reported in reactive arthritis synovial fluid and blood.

This clonotype was found many times. Its antigen is as yet unknown. This CDR3 has 14 amino acids. V lost 7 bases, J lost 1 base, and 8 bases lay in between. CDR1 and CDR2 (germline): MNHNS, SASEGT. Scientists made TCR beta libraries using quantitative 5'-RACE with molecular barcodes. MiXCR was run by TCRdb on the 5' RACE reads, yielding one entry per CDR3 protein. Of just under 350,000 distinct CDR3 sequences in the sample, about 14% were seen once. The chain couples TRBV6-1 to TRBJ1-6, with no clear D. The sequenced material came from blood, either unsorted or a sorted T cell fraction (not recorded which). This TCR derives from a male donor with ankylosing spondylitis or in good health (not recorded which). CDR3 in DNA: TGTGCCAGCAAATATACTTCCTATAATTCACCCCTCCACTTT. Encoded protein: CASKYTSYNSPLHF.